This record covers a single T cell receptor beta chain. Per the original methods: Reference gene primer amplification gave nucleated cell count estimates. Generated by immunoSEQ multiplex PCR, the TCRdb table keeps only in-frame clones and is missing some. V and J calls plus clone size are reproduced from that table; the DNA served to infer D and trimming. The data show 200,000 to 250,000 clones, with approximately 84% seen just once and almost 4.5% held by the top ten. This specimen belongs to a study of blood T cell repertoires in COVID-19. Study information: Whether acute or convalescent, the COVID-19 samples came from the United States, Italy and Spain. Nucleic acid was either cDNA or gDNA, and it came from T cells, B-cell-depleted T cells, or PBMCs.

This CDR3 region has 18 residues. V shed 3 bases and J 3 bases; nucleotides not matched to a gene: 11. Germline CDR1 reads MNHEY; CDR2 reads SMNVEV (reference sequence). This chain uses TRBV27 with TRBJ1-2; TRBD1 aligns across 12 bases. This clonotype was obtained from a man aged 45-60 years with acute or convalescent COVID-19. The sequenced sample was peripheral blood. The CDR3: CASSFRDRGQFPDYGYTF. The DNA of the CDR3 is TGTGCCAGCAGTTTCCGGGACAGGGGGCAATTTCCGGACTATGGCTACACCTTC.